What follows are 23 T cell receptor beta chains derived from one specimen sequenced in a study of cytomegalovirus exposure and HLA in healthy donors. Assay: immunoSEQ multiplex PCR; the TCRdb copy retains only in-frame clones and omits some. Of around 150,000 clones listed, just under 85% are singletons. The sequencing input was PBMCs. These receptors were obtained from a man aged 25 to 40 in good health and CMV-seropositive.

The J gene is TRBJ2-2, the V gene TRBV5-6; a possible D gene is TRBD1 (5 bases). Germline values: CDR1 SGHDT, CDR2 YYEEEE. V lost 0 bases and J lost 0, with 12 bases in between. This CDR3 has 17 residues. CDR3 residues: CASSLDLGAPNTGELFF. In DNA, the CDR3 is TGTGCCAGCAGCTTGGATTTAGGGGCGCCGAACACCGGGGAGCTGTTTTTT.

The chain couples TRBV6-1 to TRBJ1-4; D might be TRBD1 (6 bases). This CDR3 is 13 amino acids long. CDR1 MNHNS and CDR2 SASEGT come from the germline V gene. The V end lost 5 bases, the J end lost 4 bases, and 8 bases lay between the germline ends. In DNA, the CDR3 is TGTGCCAGCAGTACAGGGAATAATGAAAAACTGTTTTTT. Its translation: CASSTGNNEKLFF.

The chain uses TRBV5-1 and TRBJ2-2, with D possibly matching TRBD2 (6 bases). Trimming shortened V by 8 bases and J by 7 bases, and 24 bases separated the two germline ends. From germline, CDR1 is SGHRS and CDR2 YFSETQ. The CDR3 is 16 amino acids. In DNA, the CDR3 is TGCGCCAGGGGGGGTGAGCCAGGGCAGCCGCTCGGGGAGCTGTTTTTT. It encodes CARGGEPGQPLGELFF.

The V and J genes are TRBV9 and TRBJ2-3, with 9 bases identical to TRBD2. V lost 5 bases to trimming and J lost 4 bases; unmatched junction nucleotides: 5. CDR3 size: 14 residues. The germline V gene has CDR1 SGDLS and CDR2 YYNGEE. The CDR3 is CASRPAGGSDTQYF. The CDR3 DNA reads as TGTGCCAGCAGACCAGCGGGGGGATCAGATACGCAGTATTTT. Complete variable domain (other parts from reference TRBV9 and TRBJ2-3): DSGVTQTPKHLITATGQRVTLRCSPRSGDLSVYWYQQSLDQGLQFLIQYYNGEERAKGNILERFSAQQFPDLHSELNLSSLELGDSALYFCASRPAGGSDTQYFGPGTRLTVL.

The chain links TRBV7-3 to TRBJ2-5; 11 nucleotides match TRBD2. The ends lost 5 bases at V and 5 bases at J; junction bases unmatched: 7. The V gene's germline CDR1 is SGHTA and CDR2 FQGTGA. The CDR3 is made up of 15 amino acids. The chain's CDR3 is CASSVAGGPGETQYF. Here the CDR3 DNA reads TGTGCCAGCAGCGTAGCGGGGGGGCCTGGGGAGACCCAGTACTTC.

V and J are TRBV2 and TRBJ1-6; D gene unclear. CDR3 length equals 15 residues. Trimming removed 7 bases from V and 5 bases from J, with 15 bases in between. Germline V CDR1 and CDR2: SNHLY, FYNNEI. Written as DNA, the CDR3 is TGTGCCAGCACGGTCGGACTGATGAATAATTCACCCCTCCACTTT. Its protein is CASTVGLMNNSPLHF.

The chain recombines TRBV15 with TRBJ2-3, with TRBD2 as a possible D gene (6 bases). CDR1 LNHNV and CDR2 YYDKDF come from the germline V gene (reference sequence). Trimming removed 1 base from V and 10 bases from J, with 12 bases in between. This CDR3 has 13 amino acids. CDR3: CATSRGARGAQYF. CDR3 nucleotides: TGTGCCACCAGCAGAGGAGCGCGGGGAGCGCAGTATTTT.

This clone was seen once. The rearrangement uses TRBV18 and TRBJ2-1; 7 positions agree with TRBD1. CDR1 KGHSH and CDR2 LQKENI come from the germline V gene. The CDR3 has 16 residues. V gave up 4 bases and J gave up 4 bases; unmatched junction bases: 10. The CDR3 loop is CASSLRGQNFYNEQFF. The CDR3 DNA sequence: TGTGCCAGCTCACTAAGGGGACAGAACTTTTACAATGAGCAGTTCTTC.

The gene calls are TRBV2 and TRBJ1-2, with D possibly matching TRBD1 (5 bases). V was cut by 7 bases and J by 0 bases, with 18 bases left in between. Germline V gene data show CDR1 as SNHLY and CDR2 as FYNNEI. This CDR3 spans 16 amino acids. This CDR3 is CASMGTTSSPNYGYTF. CDR3 sequence (DNA): TGTGCCAGCATGGGGACTACCTCTTCGCCTAACTATGGCTACACCTTC.

The chain recombines TRBV7-2 with TRBJ1-2; D not certain. The V and J ends lost 5 bases and 3 bases respectively, with 7 bases between them. The V gene's germline CDR1 is SGHTA and CDR2 FQGNSA. The CDR3 spans 12 residues. The CDR3 region has the DNA TGTGCCAGCAGCCGACTAGACTATGGCTACACCTTC. This sequence encodes CASSRLDYGYTF.

This clone was seen more than once but under ten times. The CDR3 protein is CASSGGETQYF. CDR3 DNA: TGTGCCAGCTCGGGGGGTGAGACCCAGTACTTC. V and J are TRBV18 and TRBJ2-5; the D gene is possibly TRBD2 (6 bases). V was pared by 6 bases and J by 5 bases, with 7 bases between. CDR1 and CDR2 (germline): KGHSH, LQKENI. This CDR3 is built from 11 residues. Based on the CDR3 plus reference TRBV18 and TRBJ2-5, the full variable domain is NAGVMQNPRHLVRRRGQEARLRCSPMKGHSHVYWYRQLPEEGLKFMVYLQKENIIDESGMPKERFSAEFPKEGPSILRIQQVVRGDSAAYFCASSGGETQYFGPGTRLLVL.

A few counts support this clone. This rearrangement joins TRBV28 to TRBJ1-2; D gene unclear. This CDR3 is built from 13 residues. Germline CDR1 reads MDHEN; CDR2 reads SYDVKM. The V end lost 3 bases, the J end lost 1 base, and 6 bases lay between the germline ends. The CDR3 region is CASSFPSNYGYTF. For the CDR3, the DNA is TGTGCCAGCAGTTTTCCCAGTAACTATGGCTACACCTTC.

This chain uses TRBV9 with TRBJ2-3; 11 nucleotides align to TRBD2. This CDR3 comprises 16 residues. CDR1 is SGDLS, CDR2 YYNGEE, per germline. After removal of 0 bases from V and 4 bases from J, the junction contained 4 bases not matched to a gene. For the CDR3, the DNA is TGTGCCAGCAGCGTAGGAACTAGCGGGGGTTCAGATACGCAGTATTTT. This sequence encodes CASSVGTSGGSDTQYF.

The gene calls are TRBV7-2 and TRBJ1-5; D possibly corresponds to TRBD1 (6 bases). V dropped 1 base and J dropped 5 bases, with 15 bases sitting between them. Germline CDR1 reads SGHTA; CDR2 reads FQGNSA. The CDR3 runs 16 residues. The CDR3 region has the DNA TGTGCCAGCAGCTTAGAAGACAGGTTCTATTATCAGCCCCAGCATTTT. Translation: CASSLEDRFYYQPQHF.

V usage is TRBV4-1 and J usage is TRBJ1-2, with D maybe TRBD1 (6 bases). Trimming cost V 1 base and J 0 bases, with 12 bases left between them. Germline V CDR1 and CDR2: MGHRA, YSYEKL. The CDR3 contains 16 residues. CDR3 nucleotides: TGCGCCAGCAGCCAAGCGAACAGGGCCCCTAACTATGGCTACACCTTC. Translating gives CASSQANRAPNYGYTF.

V and J are TRBV13 and TRBJ2-4; D is possibly TRBD2 (5 bases). CDR1 is PRHDT, CDR2 FYEKMQ, per germline (reference sequence). V lost 0 bases and J 7 bases, leaving 16 bases between the germline ends. The CDR3 length is 16 residues. Here the CDR3 reads CASSLGMAGLRNIQYF. The CDR3, as DNA: TGTGCCAGCAGCTTAGGTATGGCGGGCTTAAGGAACATTCAGTACTTC. The full variable domain, rest sourced from reference TRBV13 and TRBJ2-4, is AAGVIQSPRHLIKEKRETATLKCYPIPRHDTVYWYQQGPGQDPQFLISFYEKMQSDKGSIPDRFSAQQFSDYHSELNMSSLELGDSALYFCASSLGMAGLRNIQYFGAGTRLSVL.

This chain uses TRBV7-6 with TRBJ2-2; TRBD1 agrees at 7 bases. The germline V gene encodes CDR1 SGHVS and CDR2 FNYEAQ. Trimming removed 8 bases from V and 6 bases from J; junction bases left unmatched: 9. The CDR3 runs 14 residues. The CDR3 region has the DNA TGTGCCAGCTCTTCGGAGACAGGGCCCGGGGAGCTGTTTTTT. It encodes CASSSETGPGELFF.

This clone is categorized as medium-sized (0.01 to 0.1%). V is TRBV7-3 and J is TRBJ2-3; 9 bases align to TRBD2. The CDR3 loop spans 16 amino acids. Germline CDR1 is SGHTA and CDR2 is FQGTGA. The trim removed 5 bases at V and 0 bases at J, leaving 6 bases unmatched. The CDR3 here is CASSRLAGGSTDTQYF. DNA for the CDR3: TGTGCCAGCAGCCGTCTGGCGGGGGGGAGCACAGATACGCAGTATTTT.

The chain recombines TRBV7-2 with TRBJ2-3, with 9 bases fitting TRBD2. The V segment lost 5 bases and the J segment 0 bases; nucleotides outside the gene matches: 6. The CDR3 runs to 16 residues. From germline, CDR1 is SGHTA and CDR2 FQGNSA. The DNA for the CDR3 is TGTGCCAGCAGCCGTCTGGCGGGGGGGAGCACAGATACGCAGTATTTT. This sequence encodes CASSRLAGGSTDTQYF.

This clone appeared a few times. Other DNA sequences in the same sample also yield this CDR3. The chain joins TRBV30 to TRBJ1-5, with 7 bases lining up with TRBD1. Trimming cost V 5 bases and J 7 bases; bases outside gene matches: 8. There are 13 residues in the CDR3. The V gene's germline CDR1 is GTSNPN and CDR2 SVGIG (reference sequence). The CDR3 region has the DNA TGTGCCTGGGCAGACAGGGCGGGACAGCCCCAGCATTTT. Protein: CAWADRAGQPQHF.

The chain is built from TRBV6-6 and TRBJ1-4; TRBD1 matches 7 bases. The CDR3 totals 14 residues. After removal of 5 bases from V and 6 bases from J, the junction contained 6 bases not matched to a gene. The germline CDR1 and CDR2 sequences are MNHNY and SVGAGI (reference sequence). The CDR3 is CASSLNRGDEKLFF. CDR3 DNA: TGTGCCAGCAGTCTGAACAGGGGTGATGAAAAACTGTTTTTT.

The chain couples TRBV7-9 to TRBJ1-2; TRBD1 is a possible D gene (6 bases). Germline V lookup: CDR1 SEHNR, CDR2 FQNEAQ (reference sequence). The CDR3 extends over 16 amino acids. With 1 base removed from V and 4 bases from J, the gap between germline ends came to 16 bases. CDR3 in amino acids: CASSLGETGHLYGYTF. In nucleotides, the CDR3 is TGTGCCAGCAGCTTAGGGGAAACGGGACATCTCTATGGCTACACCTTC. Full variable domain (rest looked up from reference TRBV7-9 and TRBJ1-2): DTGVSQNPRHKITKRGQNVTFRCDPISEHNRLYWYRQTLGQGPEFLTYFQNEAQLEKSRLLSDRFSAERPKGSFSTLEIQRTEQGDSAMYLCASSLGETGHLYGYTFGSGTRLTVV.

CDR3 DNA: TGTGCCAGCAGCTTATCGGCGGCAAGACAGCAGTACTTC. This codes for CASSLSAARQQYF. This sequence joins TRBV7-3 and TRBJ2-7, with D unresolved. Germline assignment: CDR1 SGHTA and CDR2 FQGTGA. V was trimmed by 2 bases and J by 8 bases, leaving 13 bases between them. This CDR3 is built from 13 residues.